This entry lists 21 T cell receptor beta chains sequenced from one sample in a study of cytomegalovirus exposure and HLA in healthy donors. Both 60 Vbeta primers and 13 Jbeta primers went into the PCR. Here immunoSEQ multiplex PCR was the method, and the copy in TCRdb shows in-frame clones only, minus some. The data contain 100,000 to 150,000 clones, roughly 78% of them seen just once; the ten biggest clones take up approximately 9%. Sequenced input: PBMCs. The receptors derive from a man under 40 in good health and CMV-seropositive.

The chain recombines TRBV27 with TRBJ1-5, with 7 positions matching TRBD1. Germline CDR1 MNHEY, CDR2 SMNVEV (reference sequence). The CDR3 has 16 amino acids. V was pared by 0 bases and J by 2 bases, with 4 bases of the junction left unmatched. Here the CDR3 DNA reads TGTGCCAGCAGTTTATCTTGGCAGGGGGGCAATCAGCCCCAGCATTTT. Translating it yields CASSLSWQGGNQPQHF.

The DNA of the CDR3 is TGTGCCAGCAGCCAAGACGACAGGGTCGAGCAGTACTTC. It encodes CASSQDDRVEQYF. The chain uses TRBV4-2 and TRBJ2-7; TRBD1 matches 7 bases. V lost 0 bases to trimming and J lost 6 bases; unmatched junction nucleotides: 2. This CDR3 is 13 amino acids long. CDR1 is LGHNA and CDR2 is YNFKEQ in the germline V gene.

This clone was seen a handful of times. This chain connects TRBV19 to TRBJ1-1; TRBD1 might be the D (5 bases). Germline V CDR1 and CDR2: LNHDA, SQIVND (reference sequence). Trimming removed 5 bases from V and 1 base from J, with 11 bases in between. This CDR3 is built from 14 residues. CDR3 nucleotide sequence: TGTGCCAGTAGTGGATTCACAGGGAACACTGAAGCTTTCTTT. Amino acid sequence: CASSGFTGNTEAFF.

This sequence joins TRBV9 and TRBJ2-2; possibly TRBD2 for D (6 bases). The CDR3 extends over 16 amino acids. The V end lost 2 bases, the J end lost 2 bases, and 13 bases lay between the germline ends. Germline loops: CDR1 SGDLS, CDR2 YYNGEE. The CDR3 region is CASSVPRDFNTGELFF. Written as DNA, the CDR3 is TGTGCCAGCAGCGTCCCCCGGGACTTCAACACCGGGGAGCTGTTTTTT.

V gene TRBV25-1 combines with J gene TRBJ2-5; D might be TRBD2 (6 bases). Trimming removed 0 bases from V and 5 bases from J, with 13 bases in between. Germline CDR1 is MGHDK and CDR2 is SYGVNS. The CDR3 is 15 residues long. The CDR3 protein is CASSEYRSAGETQYF. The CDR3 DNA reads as TGTGCCAGCAGTGAATACCGAAGCGCGGGGGAGACCCAGTACTTC.

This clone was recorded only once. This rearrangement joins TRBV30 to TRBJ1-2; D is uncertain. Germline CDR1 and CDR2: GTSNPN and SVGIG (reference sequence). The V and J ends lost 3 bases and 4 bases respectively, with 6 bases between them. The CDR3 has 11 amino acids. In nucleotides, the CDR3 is TGTGCCTGGAGCCTATTCTATGGCTACACCTTC. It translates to CAWSLFYGYTF. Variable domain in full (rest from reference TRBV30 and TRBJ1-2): SQTIHQWPATLVQPVGSPLSLECTVEGTSNPNLYWYRQAAGRGLQLLFYSVGIGQISSEVPQNLSASRPQDRQFILSSKKLLLSDSGFYLCAWSLFYGYTFGSGTRLTVV.

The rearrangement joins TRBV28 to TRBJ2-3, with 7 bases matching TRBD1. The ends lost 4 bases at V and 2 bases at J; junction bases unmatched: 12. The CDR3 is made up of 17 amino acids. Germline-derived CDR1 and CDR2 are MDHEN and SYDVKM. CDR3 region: CASSSSFRTGNTDTQYF. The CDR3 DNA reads TGTGCCAGCAGTTCTTCTTTTCGGACAGGAAACACAGATACGCAGTATTTT. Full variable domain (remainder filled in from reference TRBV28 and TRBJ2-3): DVKVTQSSRYLVKRTGEKVFLECVQDMDHENMFWYRQDPGLGLRLIYFSYDVKMKEKGDIPEGYSVSREKKERFSLILESASTNQTSMYLCASSSSFRTGNTDTQYFGPGTRLTVL.

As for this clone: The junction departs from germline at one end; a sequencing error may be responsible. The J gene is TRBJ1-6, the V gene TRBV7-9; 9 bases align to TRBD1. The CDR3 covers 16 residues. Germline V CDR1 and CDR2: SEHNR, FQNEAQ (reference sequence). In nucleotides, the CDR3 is TGTTCCAGCAGCTCACAGCTGACAGGGGGGAATTCACCCCTCCACTTT. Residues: CSSSSQLTGGNSPLHF.

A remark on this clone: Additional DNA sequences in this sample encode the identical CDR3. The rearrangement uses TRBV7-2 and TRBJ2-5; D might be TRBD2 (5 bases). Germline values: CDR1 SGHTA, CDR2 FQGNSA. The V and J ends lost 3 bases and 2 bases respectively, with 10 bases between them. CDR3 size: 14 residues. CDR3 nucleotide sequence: TGTGCCAGCAGCTTGGCCGGGGTACAAGAGACCCAGTACTTC. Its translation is CASSLAGVQETQYF.

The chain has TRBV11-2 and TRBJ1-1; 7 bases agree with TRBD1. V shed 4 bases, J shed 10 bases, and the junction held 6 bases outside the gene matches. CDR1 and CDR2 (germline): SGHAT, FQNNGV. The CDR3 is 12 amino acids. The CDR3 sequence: CASSSTGVGAFF. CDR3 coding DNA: TGTGCCAGCAGCTCAACAGGGGTGGGAGCTTTCTTT.

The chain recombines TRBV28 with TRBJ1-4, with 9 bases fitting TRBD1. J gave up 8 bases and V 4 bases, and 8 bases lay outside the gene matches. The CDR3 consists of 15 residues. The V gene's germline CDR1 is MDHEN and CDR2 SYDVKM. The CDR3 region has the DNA TGTGCCAGCAGTTCTAGGGGTGGACAGGGGGAAAAACTGTTTTTT. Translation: CASSSRGGQGEKLFF.

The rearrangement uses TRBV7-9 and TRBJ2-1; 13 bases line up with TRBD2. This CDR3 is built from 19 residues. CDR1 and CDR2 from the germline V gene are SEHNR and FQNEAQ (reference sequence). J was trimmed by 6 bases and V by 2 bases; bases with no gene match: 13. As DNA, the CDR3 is TGTGCCAGCAGCTTATTACCTGTGGGGTGGACTAGCGGGGGCAATGAGCAGTTCTTC. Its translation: CASSLLPVGWTSGGNEQFF.

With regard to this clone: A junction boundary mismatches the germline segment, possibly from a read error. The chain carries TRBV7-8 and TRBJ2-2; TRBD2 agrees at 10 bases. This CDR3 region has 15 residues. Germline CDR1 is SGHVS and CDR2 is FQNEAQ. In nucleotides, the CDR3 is TGTGCCAGCAGCATAGCGGGGGGAAACACCGGGGAGCTGTTTTTT. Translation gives CASSIAGGNTGELFF.

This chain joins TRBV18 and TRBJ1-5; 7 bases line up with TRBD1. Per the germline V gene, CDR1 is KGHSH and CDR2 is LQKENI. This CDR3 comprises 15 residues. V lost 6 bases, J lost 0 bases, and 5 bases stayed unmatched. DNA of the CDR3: TGTGCCAGCTCCCCTGGGACAGATAGCAATCAGCCCCAGCATTTT. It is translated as CASSPGTDSNQPQHF.

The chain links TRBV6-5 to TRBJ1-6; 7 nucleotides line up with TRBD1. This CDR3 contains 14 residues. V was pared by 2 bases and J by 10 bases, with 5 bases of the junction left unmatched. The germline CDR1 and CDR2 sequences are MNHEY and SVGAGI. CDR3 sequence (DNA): TGTGCCAGCAGTTACGAACAGGGGCAGTCACCCCTCCACTTT. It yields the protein CASSYEQGQSPLHF.

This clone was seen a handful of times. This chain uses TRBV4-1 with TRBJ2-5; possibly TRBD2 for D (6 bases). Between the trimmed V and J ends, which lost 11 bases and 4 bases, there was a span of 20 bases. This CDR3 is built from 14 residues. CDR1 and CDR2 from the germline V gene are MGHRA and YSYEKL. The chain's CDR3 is CAPPGTPDPETQYF. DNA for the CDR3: TGCGCCCCTCCCGGGACTCCCGATCCAGAGACCCAGTACTTC.

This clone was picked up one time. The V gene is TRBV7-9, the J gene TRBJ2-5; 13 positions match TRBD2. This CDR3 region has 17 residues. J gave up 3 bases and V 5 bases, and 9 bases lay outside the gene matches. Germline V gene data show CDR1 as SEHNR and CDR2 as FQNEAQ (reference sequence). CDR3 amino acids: CASSPRTSGGSEETQYF. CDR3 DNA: TGTGCCAGCAGCCCCCGGACTAGCGGGGGATCGGAAGAGACCCAGTACTTC.

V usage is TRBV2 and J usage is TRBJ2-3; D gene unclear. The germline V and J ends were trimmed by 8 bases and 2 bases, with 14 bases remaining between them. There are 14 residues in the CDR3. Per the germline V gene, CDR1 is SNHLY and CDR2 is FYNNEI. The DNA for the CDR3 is TGTGCCAGCGGTCTGACATCACCCACAGATACGCAGTATTTT. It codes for CASGLTSPTDTQYF.

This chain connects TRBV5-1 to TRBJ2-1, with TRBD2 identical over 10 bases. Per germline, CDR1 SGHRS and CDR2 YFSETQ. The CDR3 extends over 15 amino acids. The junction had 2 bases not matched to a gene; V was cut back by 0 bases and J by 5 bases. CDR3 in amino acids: CASSLASGGHNEQFF. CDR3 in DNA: TGCGCCAGCAGCTTGGCTAGCGGGGGCCACAATGAGCAGTTCTTC.

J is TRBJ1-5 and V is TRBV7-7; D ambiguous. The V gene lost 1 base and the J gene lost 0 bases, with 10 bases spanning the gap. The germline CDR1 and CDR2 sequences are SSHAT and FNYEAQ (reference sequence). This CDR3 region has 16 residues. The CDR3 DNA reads TGTGCCAGCAGCTTAGTACAGTTGTATAGCAATCAGCCCCAGCATTTT. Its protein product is CASSLVQLYSNQPQHF.

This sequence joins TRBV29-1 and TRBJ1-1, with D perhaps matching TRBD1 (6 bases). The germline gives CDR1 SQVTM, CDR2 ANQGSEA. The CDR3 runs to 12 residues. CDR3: CSGQGMNTEAFF. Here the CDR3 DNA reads TGCAGTGGCCAGGGGATGAACACTGAAGCTTTCTTT.